Described below is a single TCR beta chain sequence and its context. As yet, its antigen is unknown. Via MiXCR, TCRdb re-called the reads, giving one row per CDR3 protein. Among around 770,000 distinct CDR3 sequences listed, roughly 29% were seen once. This entry comes from a study of T cell repertoires in cytomegalovirus infection. Study in general: Matching HLA type and CMV infection were both indicated by public TCR beta signatures.

Study observations and caveats: Cumulative frequency of public TCR beta families picked out carriers of CMV plus the relevant HLA. In two of eight donors, the top clonotype was HLA-C-restricted CMV-specific.

This TCR derives from a human donor in good health (CMV status not recorded). Some clones in this sample may be carry-over from other donors' samples. This specimen was cultured CD8+ T cells from PBMCs, taken from culture after CMV antigen stimulation.

This CDR3 is CAIISGGEQFF. The CDR3 DNA reads TGTGCCATCATAAGTGGCGGGGAGCAGTTCTTC. The chain recombines TRBV10-3 with TRBJ2-1; weak D call: TRBD2 (5 bases). The length of the CDR3 is 11 residues. The ends were cut back, 7 bases at V and 10 bases at J, with 11 bases in the middle. Germline V gene sequence: CDR1 ENHRY, CDR2 SYGVKD.